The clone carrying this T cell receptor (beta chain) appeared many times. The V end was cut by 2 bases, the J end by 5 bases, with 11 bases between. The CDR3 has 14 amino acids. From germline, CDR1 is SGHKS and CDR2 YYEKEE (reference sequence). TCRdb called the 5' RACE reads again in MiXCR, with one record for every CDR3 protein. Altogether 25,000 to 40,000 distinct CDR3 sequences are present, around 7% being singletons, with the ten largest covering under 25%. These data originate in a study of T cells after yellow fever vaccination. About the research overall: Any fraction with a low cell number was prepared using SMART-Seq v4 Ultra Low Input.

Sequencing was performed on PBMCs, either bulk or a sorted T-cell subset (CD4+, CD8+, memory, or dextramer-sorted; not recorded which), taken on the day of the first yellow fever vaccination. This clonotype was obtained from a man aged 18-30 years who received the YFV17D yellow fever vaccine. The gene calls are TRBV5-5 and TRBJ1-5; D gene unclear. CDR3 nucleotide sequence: TGTGCCAGCAGCTTAGTAGTAGTAGATCAGCCCCAGCATTTT. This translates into CASSLVVVDQPQHF.